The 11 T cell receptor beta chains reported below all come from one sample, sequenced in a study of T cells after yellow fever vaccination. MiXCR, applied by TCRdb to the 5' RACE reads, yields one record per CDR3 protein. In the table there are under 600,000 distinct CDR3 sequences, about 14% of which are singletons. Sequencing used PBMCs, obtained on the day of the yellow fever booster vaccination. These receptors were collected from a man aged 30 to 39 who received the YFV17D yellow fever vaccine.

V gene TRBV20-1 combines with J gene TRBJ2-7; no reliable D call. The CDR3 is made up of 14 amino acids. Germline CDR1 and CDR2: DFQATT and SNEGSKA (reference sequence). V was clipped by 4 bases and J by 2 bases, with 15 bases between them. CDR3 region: CSATQVGVAYEQYF. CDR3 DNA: TGCAGTGCTACCCAGGTCGGTGTCGCCTACGAGCAGTACTTC.

The CDR3 nucleotides are TGTGCCAGCAGCTTAGGGGTCTTGAGCGGCTCCTACGAGCAGTACTTC. Protein product: CASSLGVLSGSYEQYF. The rearrangement links TRBV7-8 to TRBJ2-7, with D possibly being TRBD2 (5 bases). Germline V gene data show CDR1 as SGHVS and CDR2 as FQNEAQ. V gave up 1 base and J gave up 0 bases, with 13 bases separating them. The CDR3 sequence is 16 residues long.

CDR3 in DNA: TGTGCCACCAGACGGGCTAGGAGTGAGCAGTTCTTC. It codes for CATRRARSEQFF. The chain combines TRBV15 with TRBJ2-1; unclear D gene. With 6 bases removed from V and 9 bases from J, the gap between germline ends came to 12 bases. The CDR3 spans 12 residues. Germline loops: CDR1 LNHNV, CDR2 YYDKDF (reference sequence). Full variable domain (remainder filled in from reference TRBV15 and TRBJ2-1): DAMVIQNPRYQVTQFGKPVTLSCSQTLNHNVMYWYQQKSSQAPKLLFHYYDKDFNNEADTPDNFQSRRPNTSFCFLDIRSPGLGDTAMYLCATRRARSEQFFGPGTRLTVL.

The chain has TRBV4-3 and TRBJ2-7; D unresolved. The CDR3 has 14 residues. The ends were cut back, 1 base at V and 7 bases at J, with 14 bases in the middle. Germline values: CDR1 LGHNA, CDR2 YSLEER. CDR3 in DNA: TGCGCCAGCAGCCAAGGGGTAAAAGGGCGGGAGCAGTACTTC. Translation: CASSQGVKGREQYF.

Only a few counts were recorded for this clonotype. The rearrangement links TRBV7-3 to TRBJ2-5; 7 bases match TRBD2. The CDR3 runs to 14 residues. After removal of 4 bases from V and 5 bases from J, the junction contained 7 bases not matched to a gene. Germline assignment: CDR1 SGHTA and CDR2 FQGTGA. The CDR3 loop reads CASSSQAGVETQYF. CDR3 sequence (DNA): TGTGCCAGCAGCTCTCAGGCGGGAGTGGAGACCCAGTACTTC.

The DNA for the CDR3 is TGTGCCAGTACCCTTGCAGGGGGTGTCACCGGGGAGCTGTTTTTT. Its translation: CASTLAGGVTGELFF. The chain couples TRBV19 to TRBJ2-2; 7 nucleotides match TRBD1. Germline V gene lookup returns CDR1 LNHDA and CDR2 SQIVND (reference sequence). This CDR3 comprises 15 residues. The junction had 9 bases not matched to a gene; V was cut back by 7 bases and J by 4 bases.

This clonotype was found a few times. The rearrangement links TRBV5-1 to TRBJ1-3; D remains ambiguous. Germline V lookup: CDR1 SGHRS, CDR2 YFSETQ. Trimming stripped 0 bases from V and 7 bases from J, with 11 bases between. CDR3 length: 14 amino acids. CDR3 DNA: TGCGCCAGCAGCTTGGAGATGGCGGCTAACACCATATATTTT. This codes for CASSLEMAANTIYF.

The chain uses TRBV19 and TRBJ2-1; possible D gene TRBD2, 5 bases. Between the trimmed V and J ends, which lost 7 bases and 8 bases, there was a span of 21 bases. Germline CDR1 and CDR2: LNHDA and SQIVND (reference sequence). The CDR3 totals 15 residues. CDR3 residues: CASTPYGERADEQFF. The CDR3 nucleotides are TGTGCCAGTACCCCCTATGGGGAGAGGGCCGATGAGCAGTTCTTC.

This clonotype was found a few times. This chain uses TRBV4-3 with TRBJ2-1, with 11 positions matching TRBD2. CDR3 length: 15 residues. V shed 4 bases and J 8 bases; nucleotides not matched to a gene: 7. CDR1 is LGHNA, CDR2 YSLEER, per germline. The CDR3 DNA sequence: TGCGCCAGCAGCCGAGAACTAGCGGGAGCCCATGAGCAGTTCTTC. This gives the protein CASSRELAGAHEQFF.

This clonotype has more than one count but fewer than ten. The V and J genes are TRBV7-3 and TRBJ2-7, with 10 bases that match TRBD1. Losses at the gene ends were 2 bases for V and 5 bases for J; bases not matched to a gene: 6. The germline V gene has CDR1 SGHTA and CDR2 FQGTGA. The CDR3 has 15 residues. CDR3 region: CASSLLGTGVHEQYF. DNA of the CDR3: TGTGCCAGCAGCTTACTAGGGACAGGGGTCCACGAGCAGTACTTC.

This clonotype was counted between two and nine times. The CDR3: CASSQEIVGYEQYF. The CDR3 nucleotides read TGCGCCAGCAGCCAAGAGATAGTAGGCTACGAGCAGTACTTC. The gene calls are TRBV4-3 and TRBJ2-7; D uncertain. This CDR3 has 14 residues. Germline assignment: CDR1 LGHNA and CDR2 YSLEER. V was trimmed by 0 bases and J by 3 bases, leaving 9 bases between them.